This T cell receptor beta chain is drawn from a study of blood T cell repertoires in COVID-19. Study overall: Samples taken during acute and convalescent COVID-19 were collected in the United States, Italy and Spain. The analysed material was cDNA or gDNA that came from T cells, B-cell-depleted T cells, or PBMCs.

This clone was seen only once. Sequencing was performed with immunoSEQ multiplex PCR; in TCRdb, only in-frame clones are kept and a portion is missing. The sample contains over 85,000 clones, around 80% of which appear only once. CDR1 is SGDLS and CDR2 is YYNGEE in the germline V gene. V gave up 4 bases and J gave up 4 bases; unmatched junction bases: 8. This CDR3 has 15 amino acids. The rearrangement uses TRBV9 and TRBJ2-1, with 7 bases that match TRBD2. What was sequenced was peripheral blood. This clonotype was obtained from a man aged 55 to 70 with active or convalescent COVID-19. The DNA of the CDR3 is TGTGCCAGCAGCCTTCGACTAGCAGAATACAATGAGCAGTTCTTC. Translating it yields CASSLRLAEYNEQFF.